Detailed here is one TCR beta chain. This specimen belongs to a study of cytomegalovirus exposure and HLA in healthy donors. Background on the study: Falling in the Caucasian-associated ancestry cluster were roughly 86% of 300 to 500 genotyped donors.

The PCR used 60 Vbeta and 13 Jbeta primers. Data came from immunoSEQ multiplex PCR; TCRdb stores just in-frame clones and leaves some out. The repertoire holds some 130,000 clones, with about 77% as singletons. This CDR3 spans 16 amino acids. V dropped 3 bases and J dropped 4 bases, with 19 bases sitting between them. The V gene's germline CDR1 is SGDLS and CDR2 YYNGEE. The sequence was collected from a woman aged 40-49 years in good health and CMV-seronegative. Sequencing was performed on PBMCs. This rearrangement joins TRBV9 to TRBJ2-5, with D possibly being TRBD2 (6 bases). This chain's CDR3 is CASSEGPRGEVETQYF. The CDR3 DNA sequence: TGTGCCAGCAGCGAAGGGCCCCGCGGGGAGGTAGAGACCCAGTACTTC.